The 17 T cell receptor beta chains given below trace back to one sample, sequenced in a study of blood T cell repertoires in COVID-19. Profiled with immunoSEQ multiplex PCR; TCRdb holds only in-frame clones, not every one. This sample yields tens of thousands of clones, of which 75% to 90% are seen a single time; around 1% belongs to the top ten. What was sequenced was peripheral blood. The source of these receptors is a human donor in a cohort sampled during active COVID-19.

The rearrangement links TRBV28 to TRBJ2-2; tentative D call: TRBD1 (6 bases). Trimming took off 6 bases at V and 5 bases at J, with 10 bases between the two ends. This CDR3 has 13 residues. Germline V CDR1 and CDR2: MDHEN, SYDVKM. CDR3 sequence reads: CASRPTGTGELFF. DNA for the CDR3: TGTGCCAGCAGGCCTACAGGGACCGGGGAGCTGTTTTTT. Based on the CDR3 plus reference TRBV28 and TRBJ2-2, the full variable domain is DVKVTQSSRYLVKRTGEKVFLECVQDMDHENMFWYRQDPGLGLRLIYFSYDVKMKEKGDIPEGYSVSREKKERFSLILESASTNQTSMYLCASRPTGTGELFFGEGSRLTVL.

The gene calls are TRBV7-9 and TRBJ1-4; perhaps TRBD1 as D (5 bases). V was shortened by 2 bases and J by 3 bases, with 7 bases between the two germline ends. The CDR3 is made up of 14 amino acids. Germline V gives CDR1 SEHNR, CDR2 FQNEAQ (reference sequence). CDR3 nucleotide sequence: TGTGCCAGCAGCTTACTCAGGGCTAATGAAAAACTGTTTTTT. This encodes CASSLLRANEKLFF.

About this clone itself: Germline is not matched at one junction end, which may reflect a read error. This CDR3 reads CASSLNTEAFF. The CDR3 region has the DNA TGTGCCAGCAGCCTGAACACGGAAGCTTTCTTT. The rearrangement joins TRBV3-1 (or the pseudogene TRBV3-2) to TRBJ1-1; D unresolved. The V gene's germline CDR1 is LGHDT and CDR2 YNNKEL (reference sequence). This CDR3 has 11 residues.

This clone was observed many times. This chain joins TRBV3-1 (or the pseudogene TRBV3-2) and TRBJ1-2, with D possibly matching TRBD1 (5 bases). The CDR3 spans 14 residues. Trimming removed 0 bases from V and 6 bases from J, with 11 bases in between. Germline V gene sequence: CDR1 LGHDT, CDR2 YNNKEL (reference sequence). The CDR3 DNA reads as TGTGCCAGCAGCCAAGATGGGGGGAGGAATGGCTACACCTTC. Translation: CASSQDGGRNGYTF.

CDR3: CASSLGTGETEAFF. In DNA form, the CDR3 reads TGCGCCAGCAGCCTCGGGACAGGGGAAACTGAAGCTTTCTTT. The chain recombines TRBV4-1 with TRBJ1-1, with TRBD1 matching over 10 bases. V was pared by 4 bases and J by 5 bases, with 4 bases of the junction left unmatched. Per germline, CDR1 MGHRA and CDR2 YSYEKL. This CDR3 is built from 14 residues.

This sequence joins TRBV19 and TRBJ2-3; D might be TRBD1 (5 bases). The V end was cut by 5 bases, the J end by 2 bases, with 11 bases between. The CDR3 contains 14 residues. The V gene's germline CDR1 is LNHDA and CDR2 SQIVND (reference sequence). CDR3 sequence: CASSWAGNTDTQYF. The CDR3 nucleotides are TGTGCCAGTAGTTGGGCAGGGAACACAGATACGCAGTATTTT. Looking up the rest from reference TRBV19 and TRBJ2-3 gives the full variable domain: DGGITQSPKYLFRKEGQNVTLSCEQNLNHDAMYWYRQDPGQGLRLIYYSQIVNDFQKGDIAEGYSVSREKKESFPLTVTSAQKNPTAFYLCASSWAGNTDTQYFGPGTRLTVL.

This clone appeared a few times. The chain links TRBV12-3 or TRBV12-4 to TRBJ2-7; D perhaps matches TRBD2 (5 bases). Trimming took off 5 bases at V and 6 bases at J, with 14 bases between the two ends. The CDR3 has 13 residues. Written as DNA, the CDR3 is TGTGCCAGCAGTGTCGAACTAGAACTCGAGCAGTACTTC. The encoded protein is CASSVELELEQYF.

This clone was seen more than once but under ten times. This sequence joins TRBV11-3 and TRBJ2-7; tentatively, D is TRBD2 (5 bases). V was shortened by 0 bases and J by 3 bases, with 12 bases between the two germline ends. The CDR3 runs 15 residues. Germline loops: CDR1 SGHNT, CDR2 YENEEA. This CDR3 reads CASSLDTQRGYEQYF. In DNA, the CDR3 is TGTGCCAGCAGCTTAGATACTCAACGGGGCTACGAGCAGTACTTC.

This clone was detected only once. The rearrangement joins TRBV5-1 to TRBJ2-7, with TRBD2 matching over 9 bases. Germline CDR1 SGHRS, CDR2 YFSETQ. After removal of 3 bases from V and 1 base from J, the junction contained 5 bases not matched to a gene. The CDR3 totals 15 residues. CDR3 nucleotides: TGCGCCAGCAGCTATACTAGCGGGTTTTCCTACGAGCAGTACTTC. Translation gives CASSYTSGFSYEQYF. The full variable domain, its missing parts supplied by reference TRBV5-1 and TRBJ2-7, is KAGVTQTPRYLIKTRGQQVTLSCSPISGHRSVSWYQQTPGQGLQFLFEYFSETQRNKGNFPGRFSGRQFSNSRSEMNVSTLELGDSALYLCASSYTSGFSYEQYFGPGTRLTVT.

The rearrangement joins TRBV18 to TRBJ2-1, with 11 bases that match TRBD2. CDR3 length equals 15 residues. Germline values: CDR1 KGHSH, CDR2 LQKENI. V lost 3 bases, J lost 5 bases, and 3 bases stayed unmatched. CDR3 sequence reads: CASSPGTSGNNEQFF. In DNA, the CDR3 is TGTGCCAGCTCACCGGGGACTAGCGGAAACAATGAGCAGTTCTTC.

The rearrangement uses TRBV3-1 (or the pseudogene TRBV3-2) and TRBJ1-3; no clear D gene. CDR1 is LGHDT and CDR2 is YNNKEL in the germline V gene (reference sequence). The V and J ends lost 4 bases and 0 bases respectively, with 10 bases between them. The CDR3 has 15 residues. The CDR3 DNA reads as TGTGCCAGCAGCCGCCGCCTGAGCTCTGGAAACACCATATATTTT. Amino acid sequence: CASSRRLSSGNTIYF.

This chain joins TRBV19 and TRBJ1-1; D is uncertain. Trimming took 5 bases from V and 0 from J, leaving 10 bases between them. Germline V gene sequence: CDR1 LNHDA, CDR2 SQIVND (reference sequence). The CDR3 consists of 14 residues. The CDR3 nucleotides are TGTGCCAGTAGTTTTAGAGGGATGAACACTGAAGCTTTCTTT. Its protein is CASSFRGMNTEAFF. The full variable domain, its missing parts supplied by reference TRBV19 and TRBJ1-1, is DGGITQSPKYLFRKEGQNVTLSCEQNLNHDAMYWYRQDPGQGLRLIYYSQIVNDFQKGDIAEGYSVSREKKESFPLTVTSAQKNPTAFYLCASSFRGMNTEAFFGQGTRLTVV.

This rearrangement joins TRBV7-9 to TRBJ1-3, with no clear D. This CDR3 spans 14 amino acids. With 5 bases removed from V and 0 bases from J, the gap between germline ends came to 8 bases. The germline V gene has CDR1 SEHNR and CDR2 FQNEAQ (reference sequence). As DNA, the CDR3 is TGTGCCAGCAGCCCGCGAGGCTCTGGAAACACCATATATTTT. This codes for CASSPRGSGNTIYF. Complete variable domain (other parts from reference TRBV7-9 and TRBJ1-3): DTGVSQNPRHKITKRGQNVTFRCDPISEHNRLYWYRQTLGQGPEFLTYFQNEAQLEKSRLLSDRFSAERPKGSFSTLEIQRTEQGDSAMYLCASSPRGSGNTIYFGEGSWLTVV.

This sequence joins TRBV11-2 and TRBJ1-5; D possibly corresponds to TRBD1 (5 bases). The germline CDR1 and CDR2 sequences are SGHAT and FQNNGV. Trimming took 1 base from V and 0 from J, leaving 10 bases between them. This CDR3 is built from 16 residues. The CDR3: CASSLGGSFSNQPQHF. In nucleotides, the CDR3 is TGTGCCAGCAGCTTAGGGGGCAGTTTTAGCAATCAGCCCCAGCATTTT.

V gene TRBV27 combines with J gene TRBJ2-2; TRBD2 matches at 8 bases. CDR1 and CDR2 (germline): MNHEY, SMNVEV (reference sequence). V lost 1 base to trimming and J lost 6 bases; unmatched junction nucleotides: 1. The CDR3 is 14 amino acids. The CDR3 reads CASSLWTSPGELFF. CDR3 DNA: TGTGCCAGCAGTTTATGGACTAGCCCCGGGGAGCTGTTTTTT.

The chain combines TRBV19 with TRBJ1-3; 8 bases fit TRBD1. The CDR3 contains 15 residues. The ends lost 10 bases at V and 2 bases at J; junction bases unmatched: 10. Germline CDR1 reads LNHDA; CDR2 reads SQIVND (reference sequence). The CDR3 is CATRQGSNAGNTIYF. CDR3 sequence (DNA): TGTGCCACCCGACAGGGGAGTAATGCTGGAAACACCATATATTTT.

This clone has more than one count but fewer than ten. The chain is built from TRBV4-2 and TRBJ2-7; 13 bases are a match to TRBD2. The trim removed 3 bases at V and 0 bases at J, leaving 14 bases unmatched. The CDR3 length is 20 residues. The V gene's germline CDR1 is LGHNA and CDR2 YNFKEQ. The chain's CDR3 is CASSQGLAGLVGKGSYEQYF. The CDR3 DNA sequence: TGTGCCAGCAGCCAGGGACTAGCGGGACTTGTAGGAAAGGGCTCCTACGAGCAGTACTTC.